The present entry profiles one TCR beta chain with its context. Only in-frame clones appear in the TCRdb table, and some are missing; sequencing was by immunoSEQ multiplex PCR. The sample holds 100,000 to 150,000 clones, 89% seen once. The germline CDR1 and CDR2 sequences are MNHNY and SVGAGI (reference sequence). The CDR3 covers 18 residues. J lost 1 base, V lost 5 bases, and 7 bases had no gene match. The sample comes from a study of control samples from healthy donors and cancer patients. J is TRBJ2-3 and V is TRBV6-6; 15 bases match TRBD2. Input material: blood. This receptor was taken from a man over 45 in good health. CDR3 sequence: CASSPGLAGGRGTDTQYF. The CDR3 coding sequence is TGTGCCAGCAGTCCCGGACTAGCGGGGGGGCGGGGCACAGATACGCAGTATTTT.